These 20 T cell receptor beta chains were sequenced from one sample in a study of shared clonotypes between healthy human individuals. Only in-frame clones appear in the TCRdb table, and some are missing; sequencing was by immunoSEQ multiplex PCR. The repertoire consists of millions of clones, with about 92% occurring once and the leading ten covering 0.13% to 0.15%. The sequencing sample was made of naive CD4+ T cells sorted from blood. Noted subset: CD45RA+ positively selected. These TCRs come from a man aged 18 to 30 in good health.

This chain joins TRBV7-9 and TRBJ1-4; TRBD1 might be the D (5 bases). Germline V gives CDR1 SEHNR, CDR2 FQNEAQ (reference sequence). This CDR3 has 16 residues. The ends were cut back, 5 bases at V and 7 bases at J, with 20 bases in the middle. The CDR3 is CASSQGKGNIGEKLFF. DNA of the CDR3: TGTGCCAGCAGCCAGGGTAAGGGGAACATCGGTGAAAAACTGTTTTTT.

This clone was seen a single time. The chain combines TRBV19 with TRBJ2-3; 13 bases match TRBD2. Germline CDR1 LNHDA, CDR2 SQIVND (reference sequence). J gave up 6 bases and V 5 bases, and 8 bases lay outside the gene matches. This CDR3 is 16 amino acids long. Here the CDR3 DNA reads TGTGCCAGTAGTGCCTCGGGACTAGCGGGATGGGATACGCAGTATTTT. Encoded protein: CASSASGLAGWDTQYF.

The chain has TRBV7-2 and TRBJ2-2; 8 positions match TRBD1. Germline assignment: CDR1 SGHTA and CDR2 FQGNSA. The junction had 6 bases not matched to a gene; V was cut back by 1 base and J by 2 bases. The CDR3 is made up of 17 amino acids. DNA of the CDR3: TGTGCCAGCAGCTTAGTTCCTGACAGGGGAAACACCGGGGAGCTGTTTTTT. Amino acid sequence: CASSLVPDRGNTGELFF. Looking up the rest from reference TRBV7-2 and TRBJ2-2 gives the full variable domain: GAGVSQSPSNKVTEKGKDVELRCDPISGHTALYWYRQSLGQGLEFLIYFQGNSAPDKSGLPSDRFSAERTGGSVSTLTIQRTQQEDSAVYLCASSLVPDRGNTGELFFGEGSRLTVL.

The sample holds one count of this clone. The V gene is TRBV2, the J gene TRBJ2-5; 9 bases are shared with TRBD2. This CDR3 region has 14 residues. CDR1 is SNHLY and CDR2 is FYNNEI in the germline V gene. Trimming removed 8 bases from V and 7 bases from J; junction bases left unmatched: 11. The CDR3 DNA is TGTGCCAGCGAGGGGACTAGCCTGGGTGGGACCCAGTACTTC. Protein sequence: CASEGTSLGGTQYF.

This sequence joins TRBV5-6 and TRBJ2-7; no firm D call. The CDR3 contains 14 residues. CDR1 and CDR2 (germline): SGHDT, YYEEEE. Trimming removed 0 bases from V and 7 bases from J, with 14 bases in between. CDR3 region: CASSLEGLVMEQYF. The CDR3 coding sequence is TGTGCCAGCAGCTTGGAAGGTTTAGTGATGGAGCAGTACTTC.

This clone was observed a single time. CDR3 sequence: CASSLAHTIALYEQYF. CDR3 sequence (DNA): TGTGCCAGCAGCTTGGCACACACTATCGCGCTTTACGAGCAGTACTTC. The chain joins TRBV5-5 to TRBJ2-7; the D is unclear. Per the germline V gene, CDR1 is SGHKS and CDR2 is YYEKEE (reference sequence). V lost 0 bases and J 4 bases, leaving 17 bases between the germline ends. This CDR3 is built from 16 residues.

The V call is TRBV28, the J call TRBJ1-2; 8 bases are shared with TRBD1. The V segment lost 10 bases and the J segment 8 bases; nucleotides outside the gene matches: 9. The CDR3 consists of 12 residues. Germline-derived CDR1 and CDR2 are MDHEN and SYDVKM. This CDR3 reads CAITQGARGYTF. The CDR3 bases are TGTGCCATCACCCAGGGGGCGCGGGGCTACACCTTC.

J is TRBJ2-3 and V is TRBV6-1, with 7 bases lining up with TRBD2. CDR1 is MNHNS and CDR2 is SASEGT in the germline V gene. J was trimmed by 5 bases and V by 0 bases; bases with no gene match: 8. The CDR3 totals 16 residues. CDR3 DNA: TGTGCCAGCAGTGAAGCAATAGCGGGTCCTAAAGATACGCAGTATTTT. Its translation is CASSEAIAGPKDTQYF.

As concerns this clone: Its ends do not fully match the called genes, so a read error is possible. This chain connects TRBV18 to TRBJ2-5; 7 bases map to TRBD1. CDR1 is KGHSH and CDR2 is LQKENI in the germline V gene. This CDR3 region has 17 residues. The CDR3: CASSPQRQGLHQETQYF. Written as DNA, the CDR3 is TGTGCCAGCTCCCCACAAAGACAGGGCCTTCACCAAGAGACCCAGTACTTC.

As to this clone: Other DNA sequences in the same sample also yield this CDR3. The chain joins TRBV18 to TRBJ2-5; 9 nucleotides agree with TRBD2. J was trimmed by 2 bases and V by 3 bases; bases with no gene match: 1. This CDR3 spans 14 amino acids. The germline CDR1 and CDR2 sequences are KGHSH and LQKENI. The CDR3 loop reads CASSPGLAQETQYF. The CDR3 DNA reads TGTGCCAGCTCACCCGGACTAGCGCAAGAGACCCAGTACTTC.

The chain links TRBV5-4 to TRBJ1-1, with TRBD1 identical over 9 bases. The CDR3 has 13 amino acids. Germline V CDR1 and CDR2: SGHNT, YYREEE (reference sequence). With 7 bases clipped from V and 4 bases from J, the junction kept 5 bases outside the gene matches. The CDR3 DNA reads as TGTGCCAGCTCCCGGACAGGGGTCACTGAAGCTTTCTTT. This codes for CASSRTGVTEAFF.

The J gene is TRBJ2-1, the V gene TRBV10-3, with 9 bases identical to TRBD1. Losses at the gene ends were 4 bases for V and 6 bases for J; bases not matched to a gene: 7. The CDR3 sequence is 15 residues long. From germline, CDR1 is ENHRY and CDR2 SYGVKD. For the CDR3, the DNA is TGTGCCATCAGTGGAACATTGGGACAGGGCAATGAGCAGTTCTTC. Encoded protein: CAISGTLGQGNEQFF.

This clone was detected once. The chain uses TRBV28 and TRBJ2-3, with TRBD2 matching 8 bases. With V trimmed by 7 bases and J by 1 base, 4 bases remained unmatched. The CDR3 contains 14 residues. In germline, CDR1 is MDHEN, CDR2 SYDVKM. CDR3 DNA: TGTGCCAGCACCATCGGGGGGGGCACAGATACGCAGTATTTT. It encodes CASTIGGGTDTQYF.

The CDR3 nucleotides are TGTGCCAGCAGTGGACCTCTCGGCGGGGGGGCTTCAATGCAGTTCTTC. Amino acid sequence: CASSGPLGGGASMQFF. The chain uses TRBV2 and TRBJ2-1, with 9 bases lining up with TRBD2. CDR1 SNHLY and CDR2 FYNNEI come from the germline V gene. The CDR3 is made up of 16 amino acids. The V gene end was trimmed by 4 bases and the J gene end by 12 bases; junction bases not matched to a gene: 16.

The V gene is TRBV2, the J gene TRBJ2-5, with a weak D call TRBD2 (6 bases). The tail of the sequence fits TRBJ2-7 better, so the J call may be wrong. CDR3 length: 11 residues. The germline V gene encodes CDR1 SNHLY and CDR2 FYNNEI. The chain's CDR3 is CASIREYEQYF. CDR3 bases: TGTGCCAGCATTCGGGAGTACGAGCAGTACTTC.

The J gene is TRBJ2-7, the V gene TRBV25-1; D may be TRBD2 (7 bases). This CDR3 region has 13 residues. Germline V lookup: CDR1 MGHDK, CDR2 SYGVNS. V lost 10 bases, J lost 4 bases, and 17 bases lay in between. DNA of the CDR3: TGTGCCACCTCGCGGGCGGGGGCATACGAGCAGTACTTC. This gives the protein CATSRAGAYEQYF.

The rearrangement uses TRBV5-6 and TRBJ2-3, with no clear D. The ends were cut back, 4 bases at V and 2 bases at J, with 11 bases in the middle. CDR1 SGHDT and CDR2 YYEEEE come from the germline V gene. The CDR3 is made up of 14 amino acids. CDR3: CASSRTLDTDTQYF. In DNA form, the CDR3 reads TGTGCCAGCAGCCGTACTTTAGACACAGATACGCAGTATTTT.

The gene calls are TRBV5-1 and TRBJ2-7; 8 bases fit TRBD2. CDR1 and CDR2 (germline): SGHRS, YFSETQ. The CDR3 covers 14 residues. Trimming removed 5 bases from V and 3 bases from J; junction bases left unmatched: 7. CDR3 sequence (DNA): TGCGCCAGCAGTCGTACGGGAGGGAACTACGAGCAGTACTTC. It codes for CASSRTGGNYEQYF.

J is TRBJ1-1 and V is TRBV5-1; 10 nucleotides match TRBD1. Germline CDR1 is SGHRS and CDR2 is YFSETQ. V lost 5 bases, J lost 6 bases, and 7 bases stayed unmatched. The CDR3 has 14 residues. The CDR3 DNA is TGCGCCAGCAGGGACCGGGACAGGGGCGCTGAAGCTTTCTTT. This sequence encodes CASRDRDRGAEAFF.

The V and J genes are TRBV18 and TRBJ2-1; 10 bases map to TRBD2. The CDR3 is 15 residues long. V lost 3 bases and J lost 4; bases outside the gene matches: 3. Germline V lookup: CDR1 KGHSH, CDR2 LQKENI. CDR3 DNA sequence: TGTGCCAGCTCACCGGGACTAGCGTATTACAATGAGCAGTTCTTC. Its protein product is CASSPGLAYYNEQFF.